This T cell receptor beta chain was found in a study of blood T cell repertoires in COVID-19. Study as a whole: The origin of the acute and convalescent COVID-19 samples was the United States, Italy and Spain. T cells, B-cell-depleted T cells, or PBMCs provided the cDNA or gDNA that served as material.

Germline V gene data show CDR1 as SGHTA and CDR2 as FQGTGA. V shed 5 bases and J 9 bases; nucleotides not matched to a gene: 5. The CDR3 is made up of 13 amino acids. Authors' methods: Researchers report that nucleated cell counts were estimated from reference gene primer amplification. TCRdb's copy holds only in-frame clones and misses some; the assay was immunoSEQ multiplex PCR. The V and J calls and clone size come from that table; D and trimming were worked out from the DNA. The sample lists about 35,000 clones; around 80% were seen once. The TCR comes from an older man with active or convalescent COVID-19. The sequencing sample was made of peripheral blood. The chain joins TRBV7-3 to TRBJ2-1; 9 bases align to TRBD2. The CDR3 bases are TGTGCCAGCAGCGCGGGAGGGGCGCCTGAGCAGTTCTTC. It yields the protein CASSAGGAPEQFF.